This T cell receptor (beta chain) was sequenced during a study of spatial heterogeneity in lung cancer. Study-wide context: An average of more than ten raw reads was observed per unique TCR and UMI combination. General study findings and limits: Ubiquitous and regional nonsynonymous mutation counts were tracked by ubiquitous and regional expanded TCR counts, respectively. Mutation tallies in tumors tracked expanded intratumoral alpha and beta TCR counts.

TCRdb called the 5' RACE reads again in MiXCR, with one record for every CDR3 protein. The table shows about 6,000 distinct CDR3 sequences, with around 15% occurring only once. Stated time point: sample taken at primary tumor resection. Germline CDR1 MNHNS, CDR2 SASEGT. Trimming stripped 4 bases from V and 1 base from J, with 14 bases between. The CDR3 sequence is 16 residues long. This clonotype was picked up many times. What it recognizes is unknown. As an off-target read in a library built for alpha chains, this beta chain has a frequency of little significance. This sequence joins TRBV6-1 and TRBJ2-1; no reliable D call. The sample in question was lung tumor tissue, obtained at surgery. This TCR was sampled from a male donor with early-stage non-small cell lung cancer. Here the CDR3 reads CASSGKDPQSYNEQFF. In nucleotides, the CDR3 is TGTGCCAGCAGTGGGAAGGATCCCCAATCCTACAATGAGCAGTTCTTC.